This passage covers 12 T cell receptor beta chains from one sample sequenced in a study of long-term antiretroviral therapy in people with HIV. The authors ran the immunoSEQ assay, v3.0, at survey level. Clones were sequenced by immunoSEQ multiplex PCR, and TCRdb holds only the in-frame ones, with some missing. Of 23,000 or so clones in the sample, more than 65% were seen once. The sample in question was unsorted PBMCs, obtained 0.3 years after starting antiretroviral therapy. Receptors were obtained from a man between 50 and 59 years old with HIV.

This clone appeared a single time. The chain couples TRBV19 to TRBJ1-1; the D gene is possibly TRBD1 (6 bases). The V gene lost 4 bases and the J gene lost 4 bases, with 19 bases spanning the gap. The germline V gene has CDR1 LNHDA and CDR2 SQIVND (reference sequence). The CDR3 length is 16 residues. The CDR3 protein is CASSKRDGTGSTEAFF. The CDR3 DNA is TGTGCCAGTAGTAAAAGGGACGGCACAGGGAGCACTGAAGCTTTCTTT.

The V and J genes are TRBV6-6 and TRBJ1-1; the D is unclear. The CDR3 is made up of 15 amino acids. Germline V gene data show CDR1 as MNHNY and CDR2 as SVGAGI (reference sequence). V was cut by 0 bases and J by 5 bases, with 13 bases left in between. CDR3 nucleotide sequence: TGTGCCAGCAGTTACTCTGGAGGAACGTGGACTGAAGCTTTCTTT. This sequence encodes CASSYSGGTWTEAFF.

The chain is built from TRBV6-5 and TRBJ2-7; no clear D. The length of the CDR3 is 15 residues. Germline V CDR1 and CDR2: MNHEY, SVGAGI. Trimming removed 1 base at V and 0 bases at J, with 10 bases between. In DNA, the CDR3 is TGTGCCAGCAGTTACTTGGCCCGTTACTCCTACGAGCAGTACTTC. Protein sequence: CASSYLARYSYEQYF.

The chain links TRBV7-2 to TRBJ2-1; unclear D gene. The germline CDR1 and CDR2 sequences are SGHTA and FQGNSA. This CDR3 is 14 amino acids long. V was shortened by 3 bases and J by 0 bases, with 6 bases between the two germline ends. The CDR3 nucleotides read TGTGCCAGCAGCTTGGGAAGCTCCTACAATGAGCAGTTCTTC. Translation: CASSLGSSYNEQFF.

The chain employs TRBV29-1 and TRBJ1-2; D not resolved. CDR3 length: 11 amino acids. Deletions cut 2 bases from V and 8 bases from J, with 9 bases between. From germline, CDR1 is SQVTM and CDR2 ANQGSEA. CDR3 nucleotide sequence: TGCAGCGTTGAATCCCCCGCCGGCTACACCTTC. Amino acid sequence: CSVESPAGYTF.

The chain employs TRBV2 and TRBJ2-7; D not resolved. The CDR3 has 15 amino acids. V lost 3 bases, J lost 4 bases, and 16 bases lay in between. Germline CDR1 SNHLY, CDR2 FYNNEI. Written as DNA, the CDR3 is TGTGCCAGCAGTGATAAGGTGAAGAGGAGTTACGAGCAGTACTTC. It specifies CASSDKVKRSYEQYF.

This chain connects TRBV7-9 to TRBJ2-2; 9 bases fit TRBD1. The germline V gene has CDR1 SEHNR and CDR2 FQNEAQ (reference sequence). The CDR3 has 14 residues. The J segment lost 5 bases and the V segment lost 3 bases, leaving 1 base of the junction unmatched. DNA for the CDR3: TGTGCCAGCAGCTTGGGGACAGGGACCGGGGAGCTGTTTTTT. It codes for CASSLGTGTGELFF. The full variable domain, its missing parts supplied by reference TRBV7-9 and TRBJ2-2, is DTGVSQNPRHKITKRGQNVTFRCDPISEHNRLYWYRQTLGQGPEFLTYFQNEAQLEKSRLLSDRFSAERPKGSFSTLEIQRTEQGDSAMYLCASSLGTGTGELFFGEGSRLTVL.

This clone was counted between two and nine times. The chain uses TRBV11-2 and TRBJ2-7; D is uncertain. Looked up from germline, CDR1 is SGHAT and CDR2 is FQNNGV. V was cut by 5 bases and J by 0 bases, with 11 bases left in between. CDR3 length equals 14 residues. The CDR3 reads CASSSLGFSYEQYF. CDR3 DNA: TGTGCCAGCAGCAGTTTGGGTTTCTCCTACGAGCAGTACTTC.

This chain links TRBV4-3 with TRBJ1-2; unclear D gene. CDR3 length: 15 residues. Germline assignment: CDR1 LGHNA and CDR2 YSLEER. Trimming took 0 bases from V and 7 from J, leaving 15 bases between them. This CDR3 is CASSQDLASVFGYTF. CDR3 sequence (DNA): TGCGCCAGCAGCCAAGATTTAGCGTCAGTCTTTGGCTACACCTTC.

This sequence joins TRBV28 and TRBJ1-2; D ambiguous. The CDR3 covers 17 residues. Trimming stripped 1 base from V and 3 bases from J, with 18 bases between. Germline V gene sequence: CDR1 MDHEN, CDR2 SYDVKM. For the CDR3, the DNA is TGTGCCAGCAGTTTATCTCTGAGTACTGACGTTCACTATGGCTACACCTTC. It specifies CASSLSLSTDVHYGYTF.

The chain has TRBV18 and TRBJ2-5; a weak D match, TRBD2 (6 bases). The J call could be wrong; TRBJ2-7 is a better fit for the DNA end. The CDR3 runs 14 residues. The germline CDR1 and CDR2 sequences are KGHSH and LQKENI. The CDR3 reads CASSPYPGAYEQYF. The CDR3 nucleotides are TGTGCCAGCTCACCTTACCCGGGAGCCTACGAGCAGTACTTC.

The V call is TRBV7-9, the J call TRBJ1-3; D is ambiguous. V gave up 8 bases and J gave up 3 bases, with 11 bases separating them. Germline values: CDR1 SEHNR, CDR2 FQNEAQ (reference sequence). The CDR3 spans 13 residues. CDR3 sequence reads: CASLFEVGNTIYF. The CDR3 DNA reads TGTGCCAGCCTCTTTGAAGTTGGAAACACCATATATTTT. The full variable domain, rest sourced from reference TRBV7-9 and TRBJ1-3, is DTGVSQNPRHKITKRGQNVTFRCDPISEHNRLYWYRQTLGQGPEFLTYFQNEAQLEKSRLLSDRFSAERPKGSFSTLEIQRTEQGDSAMYLCASLFEVGNTIYFGEGSWLTVV.